This TCR beta chain was found in a study of blood T cell repertoires in COVID-19. Study-level background: T cells, B-cell-depleted T cells, or PBMCs supplied cDNA or gDNA.

In the original workflow: Reference gene primer amplification gave estimated nucleated cell counts. The repertoire was sequenced with immunoSEQ multiplex PCR; TCRdb's copy has only in-frame clones and lacks some. V and J calls plus clone size are reproduced from that table; the DNA served to infer D and trimming. The table shows some 240,000 clones, with roughly nine tenths occurring only once. Germline CDR1 is KGHDR and CDR2 is SFDVKD. This CDR3 contains 17 residues. V gave up 10 bases and J gave up 0 bases, with 22 bases separating them. The rearrangement links TRBV24-1 to TRBJ2-3; a weak D match, TRBD1 (6 bases). Specimen: peripheral blood. This clonotype was obtained from a woman aged 40 to 50 who had recovered from COVID-19. The CDR3, as DNA: TGTGCCACTTACAGGGTCGAGTTTTCCGTAAGCACAGATACGCAGTATTTT. Its translation: CATYRVEFSVSTDTQYF.